Described below is a single TCR beta chain sequence and its context. Its antigen is not known. This sample is part of a study of T cells in localized non-small cell lung cancer. Overall study findings and caveats: Highest T cell clonality was seen in uninvolved adjacent lung, surpassing that measured in tumor. Turning up in adjacent lung were a median approximately 60 of the top 100 tumor clones.

This CDR3 contains 13 residues. From germline, CDR1 is LNHDA and CDR2 SQIVND (reference sequence). V dropped 3 bases and J dropped 4 bases, with 7 bases sitting between them. TCRdb's table, derived via immunoSEQ multiplex PCR, lists solely in-frame clones and lacks some. The sample consists of fewer than 20,000 clones, approximately 91% of them appearing once. This specimen consisted of peripheral blood, obtained before any cancer treatment. The rearrangement uses TRBV19 and TRBJ2-1; D is perhaps TRBD1 (5 bases). This sequence originates from a man aged 40 to 75 with stage I lung adenocarcinoma. CDR3 protein: CASSMTVYNEQFF. DNA for the CDR3: TGTGCCAGTAGTATGACAGTGTACAATGAGCAGTTCTTC.